Below, 9 T cell receptor beta chains from the same sample are listed, as sequenced in a study of blood T cell repertoires in COVID-19 (dated by TCRdb to 2018 to 2021). Libraries were made using the immunoSEQ multiplex PCR assay. TCRdb's version of the immuneACCESS table is confined to in-frame rearrangements and falls short of the full clone set. An unresolved V gene accounts for under half of the shortfall where checked; the remainder is of unknown origin. The sample has roughly 250,000 clones on record, around four fifths of them singletons. The top ten constitute just under 6.5% of the sample. Sequencing input: peripheral blood. The origin of the receptors is a woman in her sixties or seventies with active or convalescent COVID-19.

The gene calls are TRBV11-3 and TRBJ2-3; 12 nucleotides agree with TRBD2. The germline V gene has CDR1 SGHNT and CDR2 YENEEA. V lost 1 base, J lost 6 bases, and 11 bases stayed unmatched. The CDR3 covers 18 residues. The CDR3 loop reads CASSLVGATSGRADTQYF. For the CDR3, the DNA is TGTGCCAGCAGCTTAGTAGGGGCGACTAGCGGGAGAGCGGATACGCAGTATTTT.

The CDR3 DNA is TGTGCCTGGAGTGTACCAGGAGGCGACACCTTC. Amino acid sequence: CAWSVPGGDTF. This rearrangement joins TRBV30 to TRBJ1-2; D remains ambiguous. The V end lost 0 bases, the J end lost 12 bases, and 11 bases lay between the germline ends. The CDR3 runs 11 residues. Germline V lookup: CDR1 GTSNPN, CDR2 SVGIG (reference sequence).

The genes are TRBV3-1 (or the pseudogene TRBV3-2) and TRBJ1-1; the D is unclear. CDR1 and CDR2 from the germline V gene are LGHDT and YNNKEL (reference sequence). The CDR3 is 13 amino acids. V was trimmed by 1 base and J by 1 base, leaving 4 bases between them. The CDR3 DNA sequence: TGTGCCAGCAGCCAAGGGAGGAACACTGAAGCTTTCTTT. Amino acids: CASSQGRNTEAFF.

This chain connects TRBV13 to TRBJ2-1, with TRBD2 matching 9 bases. Germline V gene sequence: CDR1 PRHDT, CDR2 FYEKMQ (reference sequence). The CDR3 contains 16 residues. The J segment lost 0 bases and the V segment lost 3 bases, leaving 3 bases of the junction unmatched. CDR3 amino acids: CASSFPGLASYNEQFF. The CDR3 DNA sequence: TGTGCCAGCAGCTTCCCGGGACTAGCCTCCTACAATGAGCAGTTCTTC.

This clone was seen just once. The V gene is TRBV27, the J gene TRBJ1-6, with 9 bases fitting TRBD1. The V gene's germline CDR1 is MNHEY and CDR2 SMNVEV (reference sequence). The CDR3 loop spans 14 amino acids. J was trimmed by 7 bases and V by 6 bases; bases with no gene match: 4. CDR3 bases: TGTGCCAGCAGGGGACAGGGTAGCAATTCACCCCTCCACTTT. It specifies CASRGQGSNSPLHF.

The V call is TRBV11-2, the J call TRBJ2-3, with no clear D. Germline CDR1 and CDR2: SGHAT and FQNNGV. Trimming removed 5 bases from V and 2 bases from J, with 11 bases in between. The CDR3 consists of 14 residues. The chain's CDR3 is CASSPDSATDTQYF. The CDR3 bases are TGTGCCAGCAGCCCCGACTCGGCCACAGATACGCAGTATTTT.

This chain joins TRBV20-1 and TRBJ2-1, with D perhaps TRBD2 (6 bases). Germline loops: CDR1 DFQATT, CDR2 SNEGSKA (reference sequence). The V gene lost 3 bases and the J gene lost 0 bases, with 9 bases spanning the gap. This CDR3 spans 14 amino acids. For the CDR3, the DNA is TGCAGTGCTAGTTTCGGGAGCTCCTACAATGAGCAGTTCTTC. It is translated as CSASFGSSYNEQFF.

This clone has only one observation. The chain combines TRBV29-1 with TRBJ2-7; 9 bases agree with TRBD1. This CDR3 is built from 14 residues. Germline CDR1 and CDR2: SQVTM and ANQGSEA. V lost 3 bases and J lost 0; bases outside the gene matches: 3. In DNA form, the CDR3 reads TGCAGCGTTGAGGGACAGGGAGCCTCCTACGAGCAGTACTTC. Translated, it gives CSVEGQGASYEQYF.

This chain links TRBV19 with TRBJ1-1, with D maybe TRBD1 (6 bases). Germline V gene sequence: CDR1 LNHDA, CDR2 SQIVND (reference sequence). The CDR3 covers 13 residues. V was pared by 3 bases and J by 7 bases, with 12 bases between. CDR3 residues: CASSILPGDEAFF. Here the CDR3 DNA reads TGTGCCAGTAGTATCTTGCCAGGGGATGAAGCTTTCTTT.